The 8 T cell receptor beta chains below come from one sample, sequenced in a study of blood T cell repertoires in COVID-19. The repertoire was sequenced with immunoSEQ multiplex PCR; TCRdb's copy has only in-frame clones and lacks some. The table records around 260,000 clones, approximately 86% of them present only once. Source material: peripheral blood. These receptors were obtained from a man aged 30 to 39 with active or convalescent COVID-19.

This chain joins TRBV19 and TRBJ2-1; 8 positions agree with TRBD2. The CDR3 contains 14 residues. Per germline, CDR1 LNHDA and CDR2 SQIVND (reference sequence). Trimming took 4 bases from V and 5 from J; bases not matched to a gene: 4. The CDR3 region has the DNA TGTGCCAGTAGTACAGCGGGGGATCACAATGAGCAGTTCTTC. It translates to CASSTAGDHNEQFF.

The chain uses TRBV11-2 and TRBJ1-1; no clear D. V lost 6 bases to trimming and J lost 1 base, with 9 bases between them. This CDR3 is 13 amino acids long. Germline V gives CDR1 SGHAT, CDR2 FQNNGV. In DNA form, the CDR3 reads TGTGCCAGCAGTGATACTGGGAACACTGAAGCTTTCTTT. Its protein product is CASSDTGNTEAFF.

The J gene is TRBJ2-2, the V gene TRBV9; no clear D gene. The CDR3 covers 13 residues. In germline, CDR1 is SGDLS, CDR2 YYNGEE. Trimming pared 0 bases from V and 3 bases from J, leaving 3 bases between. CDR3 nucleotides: TGTGCCAGCAGCGTAGCATACACCGGGGAGCTGTTTTTT. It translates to CASSVAYTGELFF.

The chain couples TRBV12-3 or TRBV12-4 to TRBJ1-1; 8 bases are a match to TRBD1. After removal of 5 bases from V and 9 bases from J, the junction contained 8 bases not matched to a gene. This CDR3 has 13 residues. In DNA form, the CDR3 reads TGTGCCAGCAGTACCCTACAGGGGGAGAAAGCTTTCTTT. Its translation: CASSTLQGEKAFF.

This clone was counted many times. CDR3 loop: CASTPSLSSYNEQFF. The CDR3 region has the DNA TGTGCCAGCACCCCGTCACTGAGCTCCTACAATGAGCAGTTCTTC. The chain recombines TRBV11-2 with TRBJ2-1; no reliable D call. V lost 7 bases and J 0 bases, leaving 13 bases between the germline ends. The CDR3 is 15 residues long. Germline assignment: CDR1 SGHAT and CDR2 FQNNGV. Looking up the rest from reference TRBV11-2 and TRBJ2-1 gives the full variable domain: EAGVAQSPRYKIIEKRQSVAFWCNPISGHATLYWYQQILGQGPKLLIQFQNNGVVDDSQLPKDRFSAERLKGVDSTLKIQPAKLEDSAVYLCASTPSLSSYNEQFFGPGTRLTVL.

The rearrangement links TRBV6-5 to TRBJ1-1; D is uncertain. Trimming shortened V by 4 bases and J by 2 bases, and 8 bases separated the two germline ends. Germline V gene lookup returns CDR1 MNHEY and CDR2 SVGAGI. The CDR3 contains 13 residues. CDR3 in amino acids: CASSFQKNTEAFF. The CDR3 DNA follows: TGTGCCAGCAGTTTCCAGAAAAACACTGAAGCTTTCTTT.

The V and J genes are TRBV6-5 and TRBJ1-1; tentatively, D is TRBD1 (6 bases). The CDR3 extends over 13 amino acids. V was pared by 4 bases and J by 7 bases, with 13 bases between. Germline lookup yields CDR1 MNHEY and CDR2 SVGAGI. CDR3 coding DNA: TGTGCCAGCAGTTTCAACCAGGGGATTGAAGCTTTCTTT. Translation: CASSFNQGIEAFF.

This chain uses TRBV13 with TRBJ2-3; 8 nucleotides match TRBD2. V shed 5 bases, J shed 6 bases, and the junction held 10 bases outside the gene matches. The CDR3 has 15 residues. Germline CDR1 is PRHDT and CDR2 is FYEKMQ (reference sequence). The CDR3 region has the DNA TGTGCCAGCAGCGGGGCTAGCGGGCCCGGGGATACGCAGTATTTT. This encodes CASSGASGPGDTQYF.